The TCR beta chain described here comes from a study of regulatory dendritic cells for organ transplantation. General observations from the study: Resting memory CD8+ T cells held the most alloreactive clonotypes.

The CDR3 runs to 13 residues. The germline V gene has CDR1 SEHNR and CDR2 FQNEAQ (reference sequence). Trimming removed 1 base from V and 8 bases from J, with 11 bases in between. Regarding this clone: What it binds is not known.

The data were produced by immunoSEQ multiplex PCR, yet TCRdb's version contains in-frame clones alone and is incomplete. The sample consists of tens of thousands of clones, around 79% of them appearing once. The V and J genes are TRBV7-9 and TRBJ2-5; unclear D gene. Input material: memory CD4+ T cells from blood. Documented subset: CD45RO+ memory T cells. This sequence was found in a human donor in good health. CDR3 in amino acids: CASSLDIRGTQYF. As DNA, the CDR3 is TGTGCCAGCAGCTTAGATATACGCGGTACCCAGTACTTC. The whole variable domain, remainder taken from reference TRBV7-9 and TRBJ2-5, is DTGVSQNPRHKITKRGQNVTFRCDPISEHNRLYWYRQTLGQGPEFLTYFQNEAQLEKSRLLSDRFSAERPKGSFSTLEIQRTEQGDSAMYLCASSLDIRGTQYFGPGTRLLVL.